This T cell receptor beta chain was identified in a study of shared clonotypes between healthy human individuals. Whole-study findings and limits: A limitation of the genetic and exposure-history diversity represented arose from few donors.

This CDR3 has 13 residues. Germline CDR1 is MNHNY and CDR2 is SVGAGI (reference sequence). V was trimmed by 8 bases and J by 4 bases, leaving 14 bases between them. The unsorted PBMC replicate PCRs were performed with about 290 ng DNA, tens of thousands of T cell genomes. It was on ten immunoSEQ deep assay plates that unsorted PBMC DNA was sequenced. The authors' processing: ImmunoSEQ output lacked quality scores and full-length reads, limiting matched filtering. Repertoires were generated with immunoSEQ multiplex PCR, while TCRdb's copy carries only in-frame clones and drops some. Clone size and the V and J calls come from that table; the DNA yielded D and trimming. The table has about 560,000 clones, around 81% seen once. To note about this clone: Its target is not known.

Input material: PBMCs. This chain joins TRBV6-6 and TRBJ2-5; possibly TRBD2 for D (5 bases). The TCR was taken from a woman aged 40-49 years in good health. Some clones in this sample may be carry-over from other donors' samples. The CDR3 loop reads CASSPEGAETQYF. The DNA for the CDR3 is TGTGCCAGCTCTCCAGAGGGCGCAGAGACCCAGTACTTC.